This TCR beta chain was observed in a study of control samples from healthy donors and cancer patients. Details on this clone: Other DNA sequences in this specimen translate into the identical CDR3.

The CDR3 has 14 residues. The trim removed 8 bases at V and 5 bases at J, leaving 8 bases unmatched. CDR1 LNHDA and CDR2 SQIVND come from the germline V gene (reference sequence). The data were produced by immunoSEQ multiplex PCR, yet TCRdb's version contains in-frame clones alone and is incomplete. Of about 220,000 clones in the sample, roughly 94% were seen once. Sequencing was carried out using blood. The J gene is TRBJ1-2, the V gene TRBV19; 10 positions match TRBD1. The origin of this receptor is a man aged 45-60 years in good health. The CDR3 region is CASSTRTGGYGYTF. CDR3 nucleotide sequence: TGTGCCAGTTCCACCCGGACAGGGGGGTATGGCTACACCTTC.